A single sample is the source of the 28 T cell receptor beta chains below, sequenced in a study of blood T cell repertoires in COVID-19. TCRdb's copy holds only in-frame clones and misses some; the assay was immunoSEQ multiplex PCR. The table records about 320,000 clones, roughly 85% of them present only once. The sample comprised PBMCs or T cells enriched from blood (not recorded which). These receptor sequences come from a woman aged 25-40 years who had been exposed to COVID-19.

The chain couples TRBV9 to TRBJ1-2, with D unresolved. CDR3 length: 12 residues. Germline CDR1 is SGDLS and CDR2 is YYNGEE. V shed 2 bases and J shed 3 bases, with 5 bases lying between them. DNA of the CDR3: TGTGCCAGCAGCGTCTCCTACTATGGCTACACCTTC. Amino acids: CASSVSYYGYTF.

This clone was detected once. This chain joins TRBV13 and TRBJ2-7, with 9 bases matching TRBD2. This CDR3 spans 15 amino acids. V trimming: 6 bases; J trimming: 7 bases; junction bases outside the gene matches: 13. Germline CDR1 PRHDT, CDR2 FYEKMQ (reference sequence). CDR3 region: CASSRTSAAWGEQYF. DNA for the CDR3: TGTGCCAGCAGTCGGACTAGCGCGGCCTGGGGGGAGCAGTACTTC.

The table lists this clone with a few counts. In DNA form, the CDR3 reads TGTGCCAGCAGTTTATTAGATTCACCCCTCCACTTT. Encoded protein: CASSLLDSPLHF. V is TRBV28 and J is TRBJ1-6; D is undetermined. CDR1 is MDHEN and CDR2 is SYDVKM in the germline V gene. The V gene lost 1 base and the J gene lost 8 bases, with 3 bases spanning the gap. The CDR3 is made up of 12 amino acids. Using reference TRBV28 and TRBJ1-6 for the parts outside the CDR3, the full variable domain is DVKVTQSSRYLVKRTGEKVFLECVQDMDHENMFWYRQDPGLGLRLIYFSYDVKMKEKGDIPEGYSVSREKKERFSLILESASTNQTSMYLCASSLLDSPLHFGNGTRLTVT.

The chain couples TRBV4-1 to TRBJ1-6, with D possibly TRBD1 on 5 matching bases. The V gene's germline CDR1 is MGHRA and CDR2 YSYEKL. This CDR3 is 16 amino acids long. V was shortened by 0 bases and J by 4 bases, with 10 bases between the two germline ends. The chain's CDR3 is CASSQDRGRYNSPLHF. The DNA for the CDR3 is TGCGCCAGCAGCCAAGATCGGGGGAGATATAATTCACCCCTCCACTTT.

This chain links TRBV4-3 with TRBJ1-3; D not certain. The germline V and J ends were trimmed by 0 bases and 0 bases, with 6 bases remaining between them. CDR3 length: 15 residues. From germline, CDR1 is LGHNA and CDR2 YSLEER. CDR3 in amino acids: CASSQDAVSGNTIYF. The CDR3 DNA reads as TGCGCCAGCAGCCAAGATGCAGTCTCTGGAAACACCATATATTTT.

The chain's CDR3 is CASSNDRGRQPQHF. As DNA, the CDR3 is TGTGCCAGCAGCAATGACAGGGGCCGTCAGCCCCAGCATTTT. The chain carries TRBV5-6 and TRBJ1-5, with 8 positions matching TRBD1. CDR3 length: 14 residues. V shed 4 bases and J 6 bases; nucleotides not matched to a gene: 6. Germline V gene sequence: CDR1 SGHDT, CDR2 YYEEEE.

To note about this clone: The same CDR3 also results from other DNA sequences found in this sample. The CDR3 sequence is CASSFRGELFF. The CDR3 nucleotides are TGTGCCAGCAGCTTCCGGGGGGAGCTGTTTTTT. The chain links TRBV12-3 or TRBV12-4 to TRBJ2-2; D remains ambiguous. The CDR3 extends over 11 amino acids. V lost 6 bases, J lost 8 bases, and 7 bases lay in between.

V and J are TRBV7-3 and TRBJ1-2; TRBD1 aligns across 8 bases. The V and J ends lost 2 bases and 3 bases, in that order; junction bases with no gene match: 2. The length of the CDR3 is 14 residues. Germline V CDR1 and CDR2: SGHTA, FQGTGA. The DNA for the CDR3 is TGTGCCAGCAGCTTAGGACAGGGAGACTATGGCTACACCTTC. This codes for CASSLGQGDYGYTF.

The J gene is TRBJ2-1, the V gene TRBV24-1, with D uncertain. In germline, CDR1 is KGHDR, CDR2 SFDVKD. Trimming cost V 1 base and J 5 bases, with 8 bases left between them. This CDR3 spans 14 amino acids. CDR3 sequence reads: CATSDFKPDNEQFF. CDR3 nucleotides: TGTGCCACCAGTGATTTTAAACCGGACAATGAGCAGTTCTTC.

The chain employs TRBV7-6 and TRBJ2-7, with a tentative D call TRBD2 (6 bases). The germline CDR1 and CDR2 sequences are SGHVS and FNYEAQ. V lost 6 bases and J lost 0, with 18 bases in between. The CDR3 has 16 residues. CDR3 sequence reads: CASRPGVSGTSYEQYF. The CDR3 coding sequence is TGTGCCAGCAGACCCGGCGTTAGCGGCACCTCCTACGAGCAGTACTTC.

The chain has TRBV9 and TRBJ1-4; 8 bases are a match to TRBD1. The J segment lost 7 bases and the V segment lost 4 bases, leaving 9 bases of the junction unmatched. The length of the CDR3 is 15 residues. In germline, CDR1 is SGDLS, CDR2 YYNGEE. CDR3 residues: CASSFGQGDGEKLFF. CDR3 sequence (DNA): TGTGCCAGCAGCTTCGGACAGGGCGACGGTGAAAAACTGTTTTTT.

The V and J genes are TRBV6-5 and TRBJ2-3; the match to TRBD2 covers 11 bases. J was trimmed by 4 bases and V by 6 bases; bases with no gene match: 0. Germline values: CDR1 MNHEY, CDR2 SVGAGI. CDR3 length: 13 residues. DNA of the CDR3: TGTGCCAGCAGGGGACTAGCGGCAGATACGCAGTATTTT. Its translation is CASRGLAADTQYF.

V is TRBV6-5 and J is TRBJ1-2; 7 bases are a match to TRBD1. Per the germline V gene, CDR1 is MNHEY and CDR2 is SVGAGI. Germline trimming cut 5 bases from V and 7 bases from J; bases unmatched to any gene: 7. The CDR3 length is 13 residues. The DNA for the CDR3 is TGTGCCAGCAGTCCCCTCTCAGGGGGTGGCTACACCTTC. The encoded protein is CASSPLSGGGYTF.

The DNA for the CDR3 is TGTGCCAGCAGCTTAGATGTGCTGCGGGGGGCCCTCACAGATACGCAGTATTTT. Its protein product is CASSLDVLRGALTDTQYF. J is TRBJ2-3 and V is TRBV7-2, with 8 nucleotides matching TRBD2. The V gene end was trimmed by 1 base and the J gene end by 2 bases; junction bases not matched to a gene: 11. There are 18 residues in the CDR3. Germline V gene data show CDR1 as SGHTA and CDR2 as FQGNSA.

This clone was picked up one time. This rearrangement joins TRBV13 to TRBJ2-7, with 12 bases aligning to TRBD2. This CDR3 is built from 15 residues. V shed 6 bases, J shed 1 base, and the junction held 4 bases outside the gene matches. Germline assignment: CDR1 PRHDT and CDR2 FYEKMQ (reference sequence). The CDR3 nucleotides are TGTGCCAGCAGACCTAGCGGGAGGGGGTCCTACGAGCAGTACTTC. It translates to CASRPSGRGSYEQYF.

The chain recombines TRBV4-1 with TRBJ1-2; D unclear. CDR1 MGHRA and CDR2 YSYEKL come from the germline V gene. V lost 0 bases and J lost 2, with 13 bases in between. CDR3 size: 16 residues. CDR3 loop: CASSQDRGNKNYGYTF. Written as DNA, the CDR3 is TGCGCCAGCAGCCAAGATCGAGGGAATAAAAACTATGGCTACACCTTC.

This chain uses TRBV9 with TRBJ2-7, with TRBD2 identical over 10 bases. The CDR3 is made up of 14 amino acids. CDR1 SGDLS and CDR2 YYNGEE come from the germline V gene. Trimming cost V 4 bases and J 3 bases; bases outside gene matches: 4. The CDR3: CASSPGTSDYEQYF. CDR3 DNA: TGTGCCAGCAGCCCCGGGACTAGCGACTACGAGCAGTACTTC.

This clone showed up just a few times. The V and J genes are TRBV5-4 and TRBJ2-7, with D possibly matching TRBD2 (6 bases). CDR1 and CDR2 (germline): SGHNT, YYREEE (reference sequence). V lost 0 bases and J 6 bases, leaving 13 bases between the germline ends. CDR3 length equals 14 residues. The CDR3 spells CASSLVGSGLEQYF. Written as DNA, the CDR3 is TGTGCCAGCAGCTTGGTCGGGAGTGGTCTCGAGCAGTACTTC.

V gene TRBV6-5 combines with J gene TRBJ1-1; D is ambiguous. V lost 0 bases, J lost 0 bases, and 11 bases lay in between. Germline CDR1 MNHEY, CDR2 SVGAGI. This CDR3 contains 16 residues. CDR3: CASSYSIGRLNTEAFF. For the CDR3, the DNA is TGTGCCAGCAGTTACTCGATTGGCAGGCTGAACACTGAAGCTTTCTTT.

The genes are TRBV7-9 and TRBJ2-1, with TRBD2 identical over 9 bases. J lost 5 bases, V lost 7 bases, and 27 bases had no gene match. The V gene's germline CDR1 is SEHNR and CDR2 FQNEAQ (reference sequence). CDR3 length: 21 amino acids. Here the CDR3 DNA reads TGTGCCAGCACAGAAAACTCGGGCCTCGCGGGGGGGCGGGTCCGGCACAATGAGCAGTTCTTC. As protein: CASTENSGLAGGRVRHNEQFF. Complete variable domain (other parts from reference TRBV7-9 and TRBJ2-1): DTGVSQNPRHKITKRGQNVTFRCDPISEHNRLYWYRQTLGQGPEFLTYFQNEAQLEKSRLLSDRFSAERPKGSFSTLEIQRTEQGDSAMYLCASTENSGLAGGRVRHNEQFFGPGTRLTVL.

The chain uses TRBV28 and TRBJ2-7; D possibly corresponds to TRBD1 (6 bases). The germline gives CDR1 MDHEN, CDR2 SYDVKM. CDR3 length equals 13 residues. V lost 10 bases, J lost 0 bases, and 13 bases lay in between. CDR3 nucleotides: TGTGCCATCCGTGACAGGATCTCCTACGAGCAGTACTTC. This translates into CAIRDRISYEQYF.

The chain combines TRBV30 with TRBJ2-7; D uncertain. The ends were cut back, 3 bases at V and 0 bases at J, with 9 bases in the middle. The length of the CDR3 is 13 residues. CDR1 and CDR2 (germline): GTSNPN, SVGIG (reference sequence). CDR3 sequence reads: CAWRPYSSYEQYF. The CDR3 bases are TGTGCCTGGAGGCCCTATTCCTCCTACGAGCAGTACTTC.

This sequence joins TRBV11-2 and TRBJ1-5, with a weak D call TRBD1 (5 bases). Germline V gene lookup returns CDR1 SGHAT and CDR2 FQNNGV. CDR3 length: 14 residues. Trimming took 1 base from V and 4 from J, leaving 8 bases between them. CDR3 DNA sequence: TGTGCCAGCAGCTTAGGGGGGGTAAATCAGCCCCAGCATTTT. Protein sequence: CASSLGGVNQPQHF.

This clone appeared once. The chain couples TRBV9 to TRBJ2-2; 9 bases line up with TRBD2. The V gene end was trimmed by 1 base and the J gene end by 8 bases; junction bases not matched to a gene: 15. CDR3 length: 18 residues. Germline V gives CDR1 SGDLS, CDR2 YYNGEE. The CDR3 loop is CASSVSPFIAGAGGELFF. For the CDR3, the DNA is TGTGCCAGCAGCGTATCCCCATTTATAGCGGGAGCTGGGGGGGAGCTGTTTTTT.

DNA of the CDR3: TGTGCCAGCAGTCGATCTAGCGGGAGGGTAGATGAGCAGTTCTTC. It yields the protein CASSRSSGRVDEQFF. The chain combines TRBV7-3 with TRBJ2-1, with TRBD2 matching over 12 bases. V lost 6 bases to trimming and J lost 8 bases; unmatched junction nucleotides: 8. CDR3 length: 15 amino acids. Germline V gives CDR1 SGHTA, CDR2 FQGTGA.

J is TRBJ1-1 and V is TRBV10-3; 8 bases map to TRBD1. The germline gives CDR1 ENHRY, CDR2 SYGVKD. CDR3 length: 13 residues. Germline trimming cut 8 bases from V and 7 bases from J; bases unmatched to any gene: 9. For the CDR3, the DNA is TGTGCCATCCAACCCCCGGGACAGGTTGAAGCTTTCTTT. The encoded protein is CAIQPPGQVEAFF.

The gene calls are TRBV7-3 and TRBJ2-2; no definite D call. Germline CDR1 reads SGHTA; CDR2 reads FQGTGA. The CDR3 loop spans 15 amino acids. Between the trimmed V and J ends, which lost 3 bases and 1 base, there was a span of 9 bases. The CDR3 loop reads CASSFFLGNTGELFF. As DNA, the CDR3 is TGTGCCAGCAGCTTTTTTCTAGGGAACACCGGGGAGCTGTTTTTT.

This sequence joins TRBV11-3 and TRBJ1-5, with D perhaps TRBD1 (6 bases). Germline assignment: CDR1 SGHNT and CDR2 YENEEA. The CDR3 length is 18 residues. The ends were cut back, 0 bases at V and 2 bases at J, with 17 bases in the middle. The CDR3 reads CASSLELGGAQGNQPQHF. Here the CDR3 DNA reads TGTGCCAGCAGCTTAGAGTTAGGGGGGGCGCAGGGCAATCAGCCCCAGCATTTT.